This TCR beta chain was identified during a study of CD8 T cells in Susac syndrome. Comments on this clonotype: One junction end does not reproduce the germline sequence, and a read error may be involved.

This CDR3 has 12 residues. Germline CDR1 reads SGHDT; CDR2 reads YYEEEE. Sequencing of TCR beta was performed on blood CD8+ and CD4+ T cells. After extraction with the RNeasy kit, about 0.45 to 1 ug of the RNA was reverse transcribed using random hexamers. TCRdb re-called the immunoSEQ multiplex PCR reads with MiXCR, one entry per CDR3 protein. This table holds around 150,000 distinct CDR3 sequences, approximately 96% found once. Sample: CD4+ T cells from PBMCs. The chain recombines TRBV5-6 with TRBJ2-7; 7 nucleotides match TRBD2. The sequence was collected from a human donor with Susac syndrome. CDR3 DNA sequence: TGTGCCAGCACCTTGGAGCGGGGAGAGCAGTACTTC. Its protein product is CASTLERGEQYF.